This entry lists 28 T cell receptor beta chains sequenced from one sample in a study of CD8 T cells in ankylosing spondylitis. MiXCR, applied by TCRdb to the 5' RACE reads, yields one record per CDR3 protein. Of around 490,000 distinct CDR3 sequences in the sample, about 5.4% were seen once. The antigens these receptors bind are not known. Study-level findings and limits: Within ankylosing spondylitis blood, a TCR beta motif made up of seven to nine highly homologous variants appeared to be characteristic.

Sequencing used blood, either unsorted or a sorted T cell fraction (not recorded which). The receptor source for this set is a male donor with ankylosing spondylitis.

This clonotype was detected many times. Here the CDR3 reads CASSFTNTEAFF. CDR3 in DNA: TGCGCCAGCAGCTTCACGAACACTGAAGCTTTCTTT. The V and J genes are TRBV4-3 and TRBJ1-1, with D unclear. This CDR3 spans 12 amino acids. CDR1 LGHNA and CDR2 YSLEER come from the germline V gene. The V end was cut by 5 bases, the J end by 1 base, with 5 bases between.

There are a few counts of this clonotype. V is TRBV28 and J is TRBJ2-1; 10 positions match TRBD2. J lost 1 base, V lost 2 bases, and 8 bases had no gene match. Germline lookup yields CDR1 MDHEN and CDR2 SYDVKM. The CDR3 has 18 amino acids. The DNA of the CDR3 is TGTGCCAGCAGTTTAGTCCTAGCGGGGGATGATTCCTACAATGAGCAGTTCTTC. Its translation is CASSLVLAGDDSYNEQFF.

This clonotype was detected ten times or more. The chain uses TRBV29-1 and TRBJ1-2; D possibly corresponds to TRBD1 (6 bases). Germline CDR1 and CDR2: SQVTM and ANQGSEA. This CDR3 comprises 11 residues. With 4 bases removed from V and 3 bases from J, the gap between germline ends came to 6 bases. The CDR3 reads CSVAGDYGYTF. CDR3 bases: TGCAGCGTTGCAGGGGACTATGGCTACACCTTC.

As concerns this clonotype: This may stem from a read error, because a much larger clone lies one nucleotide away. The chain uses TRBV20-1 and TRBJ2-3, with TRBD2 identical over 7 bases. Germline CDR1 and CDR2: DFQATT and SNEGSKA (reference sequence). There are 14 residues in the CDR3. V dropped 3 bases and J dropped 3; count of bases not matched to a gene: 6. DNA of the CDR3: TGCAGTGCTAGCGGCGGGGGAAGAACAGATACGCAGTATTTT. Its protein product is CSASGGGRTDTQYF.

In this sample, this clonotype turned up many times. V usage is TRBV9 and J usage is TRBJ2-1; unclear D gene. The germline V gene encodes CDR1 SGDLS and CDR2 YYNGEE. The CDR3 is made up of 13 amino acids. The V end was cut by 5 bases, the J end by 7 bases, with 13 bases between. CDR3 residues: CASSPDLGNEQFF. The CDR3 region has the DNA TGTGCCAGCAGTCCCGACCTCGGAAATGAGCAGTTCTTC.

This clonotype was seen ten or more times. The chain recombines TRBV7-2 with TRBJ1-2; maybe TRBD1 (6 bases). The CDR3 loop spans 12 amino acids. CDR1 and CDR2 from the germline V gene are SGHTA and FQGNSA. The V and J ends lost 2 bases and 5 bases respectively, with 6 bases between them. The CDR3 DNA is TGTGCCAGCAGCTTACAGGGGTATGGCTACACCTTC. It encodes CASSLQGYGYTF.

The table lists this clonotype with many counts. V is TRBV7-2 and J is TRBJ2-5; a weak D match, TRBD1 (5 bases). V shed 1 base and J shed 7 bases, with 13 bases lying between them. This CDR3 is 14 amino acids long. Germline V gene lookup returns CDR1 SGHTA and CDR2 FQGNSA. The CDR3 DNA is TGTGCCAGCAGCTTAGATGGCAACCAGGGGACCCAGTACTTC. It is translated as CASSLDGNQGTQYF.

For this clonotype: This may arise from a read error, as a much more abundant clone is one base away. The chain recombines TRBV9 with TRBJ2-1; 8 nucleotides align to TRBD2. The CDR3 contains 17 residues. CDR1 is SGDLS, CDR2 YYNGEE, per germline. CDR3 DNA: TGTGCCAGCTGCGTAGCTCAAGCGGGGGTGAACTACAATGAGCAGTTCTTC. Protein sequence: CASCVAQAGVNYNEQFF.

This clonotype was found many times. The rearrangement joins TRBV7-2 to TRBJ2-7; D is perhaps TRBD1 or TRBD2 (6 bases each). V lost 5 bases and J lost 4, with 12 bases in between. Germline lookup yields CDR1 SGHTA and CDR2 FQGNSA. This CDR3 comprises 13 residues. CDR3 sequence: CASSKGGGYEQYF. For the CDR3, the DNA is TGTGCCAGCAGCAAAGGAGGGGGGTACGAGCAGTACTTC.

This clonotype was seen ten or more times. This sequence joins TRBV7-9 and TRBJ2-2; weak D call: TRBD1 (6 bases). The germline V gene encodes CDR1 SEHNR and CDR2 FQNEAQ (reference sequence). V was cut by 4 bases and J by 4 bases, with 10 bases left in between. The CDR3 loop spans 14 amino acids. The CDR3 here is CASSSGHTTGELFF. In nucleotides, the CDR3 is TGTGCCAGCAGCTCGGGACATACCACCGGGGAGCTGTTTTTT.

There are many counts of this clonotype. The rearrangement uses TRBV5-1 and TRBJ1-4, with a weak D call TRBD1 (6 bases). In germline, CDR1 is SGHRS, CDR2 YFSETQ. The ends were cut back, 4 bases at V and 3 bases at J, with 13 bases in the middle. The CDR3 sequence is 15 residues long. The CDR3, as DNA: TGCGCCAGCAGCGTACAGGGCTCCTCTAATGAAAAACTGTTTTTT. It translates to CASSVQGSSNEKLFF.

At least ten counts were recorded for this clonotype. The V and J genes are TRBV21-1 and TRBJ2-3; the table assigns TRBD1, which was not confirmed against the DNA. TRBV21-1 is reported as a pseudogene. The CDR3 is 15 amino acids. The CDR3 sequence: CASLKGVHDTDTQYF. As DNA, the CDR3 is TGTGCCAGCCTAAAGGGGGTACATGACACAGATACGCAGTATTTT.

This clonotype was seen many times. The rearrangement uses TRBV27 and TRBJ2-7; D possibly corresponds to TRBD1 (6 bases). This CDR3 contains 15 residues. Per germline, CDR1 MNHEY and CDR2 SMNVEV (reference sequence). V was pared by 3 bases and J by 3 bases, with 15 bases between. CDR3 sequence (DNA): TGTGCCAGCAGTTTTTGGGGACACACATTCTACGAGCAGTACTTC. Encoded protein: CASSFWGHTFYEQYF.

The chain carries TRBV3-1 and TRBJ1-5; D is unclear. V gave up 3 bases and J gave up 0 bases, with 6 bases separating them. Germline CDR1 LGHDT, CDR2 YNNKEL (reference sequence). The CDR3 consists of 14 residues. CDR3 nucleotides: TGTGCCAGCAGCCAGGGTAATAGCAATCAGCCCCAGCATTTT. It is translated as CASSQGNSNQPQHF.

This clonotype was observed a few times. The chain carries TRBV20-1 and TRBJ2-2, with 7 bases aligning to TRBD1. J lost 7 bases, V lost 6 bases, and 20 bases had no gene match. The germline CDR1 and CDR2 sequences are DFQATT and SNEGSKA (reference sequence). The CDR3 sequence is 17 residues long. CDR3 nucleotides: TGCAGTGCCGCAAAAATGGGACAGTTAGGGCCCCACGGGGAGCTGTTTTTT. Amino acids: CSAAKMGQLGPHGELFF.

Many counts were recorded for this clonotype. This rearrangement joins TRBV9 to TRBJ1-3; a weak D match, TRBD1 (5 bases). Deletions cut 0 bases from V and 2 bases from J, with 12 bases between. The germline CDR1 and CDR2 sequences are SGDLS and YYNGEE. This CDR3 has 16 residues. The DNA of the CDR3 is TGTGCCAGCAGCGTAGACGGGACGGCCACTGGAAACACCATATATTTT. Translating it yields CASSVDGTATGNTIYF.

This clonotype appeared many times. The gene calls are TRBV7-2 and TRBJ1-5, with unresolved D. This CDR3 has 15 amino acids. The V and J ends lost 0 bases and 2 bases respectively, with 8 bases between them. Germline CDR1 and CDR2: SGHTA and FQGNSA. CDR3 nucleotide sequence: TGTGCCAGCAGCTTAGCAGGGAAGGGCAATCAGCCCCAGCATTTT. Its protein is CASSLAGKGNQPQHF.

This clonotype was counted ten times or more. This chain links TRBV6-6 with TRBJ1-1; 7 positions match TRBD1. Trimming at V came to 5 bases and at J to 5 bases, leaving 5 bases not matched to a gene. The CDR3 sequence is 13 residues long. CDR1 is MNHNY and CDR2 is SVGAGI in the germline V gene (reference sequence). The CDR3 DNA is TGTGCCAGCAGTGACAGGGTTGGGACTGAAGCTTTCTTT. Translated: CASSDRVGTEAFF.

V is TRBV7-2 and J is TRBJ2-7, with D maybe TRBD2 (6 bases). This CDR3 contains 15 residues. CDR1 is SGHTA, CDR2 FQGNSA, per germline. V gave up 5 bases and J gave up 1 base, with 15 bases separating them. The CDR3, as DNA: TGTGCCAGCAGCGCCTCTAGCGCACGATCCTACGAGCAGTACTTC. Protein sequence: CASSASSARSYEQYF.

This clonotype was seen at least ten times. The CDR3 protein is CASSQGPGGRALHF. CDR3 DNA sequence: TGCGCCAGCAGCCAAGGACCGGGCGGGCGAGCCCTCCACTTT. The V and J genes are TRBV4-3 and TRBJ1-6; D is unclear. The CDR3 totals 14 residues. V was pared by 1 base and J by 14 bases, with 15 bases between. CDR1 is LGHNA, CDR2 YSLEER, per germline.

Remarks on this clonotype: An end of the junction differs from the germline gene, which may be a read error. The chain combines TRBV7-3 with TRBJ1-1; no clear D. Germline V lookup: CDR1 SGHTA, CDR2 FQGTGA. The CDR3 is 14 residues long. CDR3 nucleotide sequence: TGTGCCACCAGCTTAAACCCCGGGAAACCCGAGGCTTTCTTT. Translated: CATSLNPGKPEAFF.

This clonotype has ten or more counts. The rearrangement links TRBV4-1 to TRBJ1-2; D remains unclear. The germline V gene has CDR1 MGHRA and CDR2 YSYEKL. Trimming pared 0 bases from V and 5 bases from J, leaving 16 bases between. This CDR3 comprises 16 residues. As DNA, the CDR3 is TGCGCCAGCAGCCAAGATTGGGCGGAGTTACATTATGGCTACACCTTC. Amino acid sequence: CASSQDWAELHYGYTF.

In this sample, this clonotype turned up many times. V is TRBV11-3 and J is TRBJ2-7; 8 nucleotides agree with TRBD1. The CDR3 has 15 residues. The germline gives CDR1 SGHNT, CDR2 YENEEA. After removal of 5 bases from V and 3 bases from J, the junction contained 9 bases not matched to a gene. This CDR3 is CASSPARQGNYEQYF. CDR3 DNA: TGTGCCAGCAGCCCAGCCAGACAGGGGAACTACGAGCAGTACTTC.

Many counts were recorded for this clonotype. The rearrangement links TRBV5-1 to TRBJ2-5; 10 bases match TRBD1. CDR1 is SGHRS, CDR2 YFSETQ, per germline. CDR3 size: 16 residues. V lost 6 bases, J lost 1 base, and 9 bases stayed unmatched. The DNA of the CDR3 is TGCGCCAGCACTAGAAGACAGGGGGCAACCCAAGAGACCCAGTACTTC. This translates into CASTRRQGATQETQYF.

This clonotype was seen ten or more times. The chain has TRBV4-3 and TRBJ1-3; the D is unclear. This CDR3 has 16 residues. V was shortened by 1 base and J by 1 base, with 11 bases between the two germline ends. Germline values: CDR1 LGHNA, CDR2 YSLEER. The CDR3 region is CASSQGRPASGNTIYF. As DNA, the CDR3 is TGCGCCAGCAGCCAAGGCAGGCCAGCATCTGGAAACACCATATATTTT.

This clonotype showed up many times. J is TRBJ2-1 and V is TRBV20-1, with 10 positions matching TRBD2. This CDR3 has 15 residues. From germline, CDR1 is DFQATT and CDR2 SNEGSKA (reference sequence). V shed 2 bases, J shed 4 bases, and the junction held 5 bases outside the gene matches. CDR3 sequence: CSARQLAGNYNEQFF. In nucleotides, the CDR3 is TGCAGTGCTAGACAACTAGCGGGAAATTACAATGAGCAGTTCTTC.

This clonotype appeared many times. The CDR3 region is CAISAPDSVSGNTIYF. The CDR3 nucleotides are TGTGCCATCAGTGCCCCGGACAGCGTCTCTGGAAACACCATATATTTT. This sequence joins TRBV10-3 and TRBJ1-3; a weak D match, TRBD1 (6 bases). This CDR3 region has 16 residues. Per the germline V gene, CDR1 is ENHRY and CDR2 is SYGVKD. Between the trimmed V and J ends, which lost 4 bases and 0 bases, there was a span of 13 bases.

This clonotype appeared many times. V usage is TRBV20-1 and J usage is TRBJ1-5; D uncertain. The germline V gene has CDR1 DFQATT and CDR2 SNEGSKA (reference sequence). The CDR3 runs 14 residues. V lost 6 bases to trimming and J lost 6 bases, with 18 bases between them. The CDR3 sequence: CSALGPGLGQPQHF. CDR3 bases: TGCAGTGCCCTCGGCCCGGGGTTAGGTCAGCCCCAGCATTTT.